A single sample gave rise to the 2 T cell receptor beta chains below, sequenced in a study of blood T cell repertoires in COVID-19. The method was immunoSEQ multiplex PCR; TCRdb's version includes in-frame clones alone and lacks a portion of them. Among fewer than 250,000 clones, roughly 91% were seen once, and the ten largest hold roughly 7.1%. Source material: PBMCs or T cells enriched from blood (not recorded which). The origin of the receptors is a man aged 30-40 years in a cohort exposed to, infected with or recovered from COVID-19 (not recorded which).

This clone was seen once. The CDR3 DNA sequence: TGTGCCAGCAGTCCCTCGGACGGACTCAATGAGCAGTTCTTC. As protein: CASSPSDGLNEQFF. The V gene is TRBV28, the J gene TRBJ2-1, with D possibly matching TRBD2 (5 bases). The CDR3 consists of 14 residues. V lost 5 bases and J lost 6, with 14 bases in between. Germline CDR1 and CDR2: MDHEN and SYDVKM.

This clone has only a few counts. V usage is TRBV28 and J usage is TRBJ1-2; 10 bases agree with TRBD1. V shed 8 bases, J shed 8 bases, and the junction held 5 bases outside the gene matches. The CDR3 spans 12 residues. The germline V gene encodes CDR1 MDHEN and CDR2 SYDVKM. CDR3 region: CASGTGVGGYTF. CDR3 coding DNA: TGTGCCAGCGGGACAGGGGTGGGAGGCTACACCTTC.